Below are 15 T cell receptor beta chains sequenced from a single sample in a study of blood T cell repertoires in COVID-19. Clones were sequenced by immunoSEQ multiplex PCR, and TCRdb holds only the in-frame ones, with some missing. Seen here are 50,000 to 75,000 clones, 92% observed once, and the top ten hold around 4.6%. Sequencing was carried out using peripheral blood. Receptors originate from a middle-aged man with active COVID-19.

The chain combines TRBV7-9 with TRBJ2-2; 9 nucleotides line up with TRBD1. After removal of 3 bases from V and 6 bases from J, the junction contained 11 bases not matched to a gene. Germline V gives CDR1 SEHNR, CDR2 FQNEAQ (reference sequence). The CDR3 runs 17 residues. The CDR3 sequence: CASSFPGDRVRAGELFF. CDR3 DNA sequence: TGTGCCAGCAGCTTCCCCGGGGACAGGGTCAGAGCCGGGGAGCTGTTTTTT.

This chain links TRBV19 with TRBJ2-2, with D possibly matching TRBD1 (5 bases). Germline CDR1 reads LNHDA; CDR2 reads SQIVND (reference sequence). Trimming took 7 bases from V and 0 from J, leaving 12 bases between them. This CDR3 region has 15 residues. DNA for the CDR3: TGTGCCAGTATCCAGACAGCCTCGAACACCGGGGAGCTGTTTTTT. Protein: CASIQTASNTGELFF.

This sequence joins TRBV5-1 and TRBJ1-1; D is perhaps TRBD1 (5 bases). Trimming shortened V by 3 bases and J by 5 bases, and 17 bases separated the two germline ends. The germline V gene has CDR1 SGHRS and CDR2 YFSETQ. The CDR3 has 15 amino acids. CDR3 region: CASSSEGQGGTEAFF. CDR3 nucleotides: TGCGCCAGCAGCTCCGAAGGGCAGGGAGGAACTGAAGCTTTCTTT.

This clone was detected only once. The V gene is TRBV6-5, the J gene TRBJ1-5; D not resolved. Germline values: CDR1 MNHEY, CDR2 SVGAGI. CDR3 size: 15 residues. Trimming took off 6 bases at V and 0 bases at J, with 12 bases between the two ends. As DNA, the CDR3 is TGTGCCAGCAGCCGGGGTAGGACTAGCAATCAGCCCCAGCATTTT. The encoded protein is CASSRGRTSNQPQHF.

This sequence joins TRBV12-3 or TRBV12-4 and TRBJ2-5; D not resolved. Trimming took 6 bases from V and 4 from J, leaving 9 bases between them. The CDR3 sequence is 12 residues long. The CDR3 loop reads CASSYITETQYF. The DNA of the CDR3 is TGTGCCAGCAGCTATATAACAGAGACCCAGTACTTC.

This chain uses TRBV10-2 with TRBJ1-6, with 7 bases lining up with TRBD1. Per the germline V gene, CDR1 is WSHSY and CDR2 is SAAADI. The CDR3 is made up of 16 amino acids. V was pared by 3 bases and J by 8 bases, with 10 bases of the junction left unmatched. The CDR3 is CASSDPRGTAHSPLHF. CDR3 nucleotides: TGCGCCAGCAGTGACCCGAGAGGGACAGCCCATTCACCCCTCCACTTT.

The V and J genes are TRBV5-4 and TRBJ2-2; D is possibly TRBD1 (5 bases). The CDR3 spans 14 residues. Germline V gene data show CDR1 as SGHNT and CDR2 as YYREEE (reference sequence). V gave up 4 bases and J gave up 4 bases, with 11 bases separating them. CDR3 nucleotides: TGTGCCAGCAGCCCTGATCAGGGCACCGGGGAGCTGTTTTTT. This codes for CASSPDQGTGELFF.

The CDR3 loop reads CASSPGEGETQYF. CDR3 bases: TGCGCCAGCAGCCCAGGAGAGGGAGAGACCCAGTACTTC. The rearrangement uses TRBV5-1 and TRBJ2-5; possibly TRBD2 for D (5 bases). The CDR3 is 13 amino acids. V lost 4 bases, J lost 4 bases, and 11 bases lay in between. Germline V CDR1 and CDR2: SGHRS, YFSETQ.

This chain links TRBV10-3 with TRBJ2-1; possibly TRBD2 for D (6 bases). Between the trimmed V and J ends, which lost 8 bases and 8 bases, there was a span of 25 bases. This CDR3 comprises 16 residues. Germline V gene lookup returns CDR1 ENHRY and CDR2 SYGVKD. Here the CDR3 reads CAIGRRAGWGVHEQFF. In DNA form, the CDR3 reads TGTGCCATCGGACGCCGGGCGGGGTGGGGAGTACATGAGCAGTTCTTC.

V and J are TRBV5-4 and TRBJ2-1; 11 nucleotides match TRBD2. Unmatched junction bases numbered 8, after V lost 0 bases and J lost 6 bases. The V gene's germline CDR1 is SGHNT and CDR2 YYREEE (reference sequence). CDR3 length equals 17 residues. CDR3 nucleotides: TGTGCCAGCAGCTTGGTTAGCGGGAGGGCCCTCATCAATGAGCAGTTCTTC. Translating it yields CASSLVSGRALINEQFF.

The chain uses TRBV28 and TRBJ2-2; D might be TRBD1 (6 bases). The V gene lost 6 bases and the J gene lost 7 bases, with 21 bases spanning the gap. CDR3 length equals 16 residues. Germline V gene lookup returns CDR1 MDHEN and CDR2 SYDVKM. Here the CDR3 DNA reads TGTGCCAGCAGCCCCACAGGGATGCAGGCCCTCGGGGAGCTGTTTTTT. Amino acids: CASSPTGMQALGELFF.

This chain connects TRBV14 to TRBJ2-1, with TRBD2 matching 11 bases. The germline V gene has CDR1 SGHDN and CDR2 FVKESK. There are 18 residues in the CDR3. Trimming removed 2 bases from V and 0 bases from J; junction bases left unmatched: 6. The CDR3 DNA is TGTGCCAGCAGCCAAACTAGCGGGGGACCGAGCTCCTACAATGAGCAGTTCTTC. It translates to CASSQTSGGPSSYNEQFF.

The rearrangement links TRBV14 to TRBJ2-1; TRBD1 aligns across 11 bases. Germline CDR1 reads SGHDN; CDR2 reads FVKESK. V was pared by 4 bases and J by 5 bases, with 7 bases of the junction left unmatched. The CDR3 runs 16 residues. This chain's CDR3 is CASSPRQDRGHNEQFF. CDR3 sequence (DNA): TGTGCCAGCAGCCCAAGGCAGGACAGGGGGCACAATGAGCAGTTCTTC.

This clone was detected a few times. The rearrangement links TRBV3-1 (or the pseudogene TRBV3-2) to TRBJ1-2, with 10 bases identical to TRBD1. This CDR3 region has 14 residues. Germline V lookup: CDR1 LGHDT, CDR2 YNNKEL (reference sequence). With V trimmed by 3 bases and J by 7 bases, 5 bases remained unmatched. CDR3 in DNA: TGTGCCAGCAGCCAGACGGACAGGGGGTTTGGCTACACCTTC. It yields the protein CASSQTDRGFGYTF.

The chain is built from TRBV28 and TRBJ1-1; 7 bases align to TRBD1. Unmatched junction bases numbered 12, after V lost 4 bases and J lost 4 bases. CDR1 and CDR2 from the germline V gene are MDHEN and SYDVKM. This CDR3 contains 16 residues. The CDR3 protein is CASSSPGGGWVTEAFF. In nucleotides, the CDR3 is TGTGCCAGCAGTTCCCCCGGAGGGGGCTGGGTCACTGAAGCTTTCTTT.